The source of this T cell receptor beta chain is a study of T-cell reconstitution after alpha-beta-depleted transplantation in children. CDR1 and CDR2 (germline): ENHRY, SYGVKD. The germline V and J ends were trimmed by 4 bases and 5 bases, with 11 bases remaining between them. The CDR3 runs to 13 residues. Preparation of the TCRbeta library was carried out with unique molecular identifiers. TCRdb independently ran MiXCR on the PCR reads; one entry per CDR3 protein. The data show 780,000 or so distinct CDR3 sequences, around 17% seen once. The input for sequencing was PBMCs, mostly from graft donor cells, taken 360 days after TCRalphabeta/CD19-depleted stem cell transplant. The rearrangement uses TRBV10-3 and TRBJ2-5; the D gene is possibly TRBD1 (6 bases). The sequence was obtained from a male patient aged 10-17 years who had a stem cell transplant for acute lymphoblastic leukemia, so the T cells may come from the graft donor. The CDR3: CAISALGAETQYF. CDR3 nucleotide sequence: TGTGCCATCAGTGCTCTGGGGGCGGAGACCCAGTACTTC.